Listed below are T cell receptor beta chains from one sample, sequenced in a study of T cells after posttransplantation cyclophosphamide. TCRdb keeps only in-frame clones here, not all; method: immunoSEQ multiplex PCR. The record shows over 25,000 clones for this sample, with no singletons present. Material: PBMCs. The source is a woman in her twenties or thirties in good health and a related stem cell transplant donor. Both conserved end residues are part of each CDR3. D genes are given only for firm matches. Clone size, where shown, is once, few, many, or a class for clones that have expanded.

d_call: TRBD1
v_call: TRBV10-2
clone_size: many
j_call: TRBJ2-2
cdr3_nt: TGCGCCAGCATTGGGGGCACAGGGGTTGGCGGGGAGCTGTTTTTT
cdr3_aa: CASIGGTGVGGELFF

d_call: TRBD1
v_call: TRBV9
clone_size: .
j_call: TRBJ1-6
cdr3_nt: TGTGCCAGCAGCCCACGGGACAGGGGCAATTCACCCCTCCACTTT
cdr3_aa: CASSPRDRGNSPLHF

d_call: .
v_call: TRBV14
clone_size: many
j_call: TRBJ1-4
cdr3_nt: TGTGCCAGCAGCCCCAGGGTTTTGGGAAAACTGTTTTTT
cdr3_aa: CASSPRVLGKLFF

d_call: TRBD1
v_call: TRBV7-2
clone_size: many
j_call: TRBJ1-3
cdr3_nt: TGTGCCAGCAGCCCCCAGGGGGGAGGAAACACCATATATTTT
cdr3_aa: CASSPQGGGNTIYF

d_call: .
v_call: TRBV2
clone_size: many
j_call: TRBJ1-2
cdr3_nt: TGTGCCAGCAGTGAATCAGGGCTAGCTAACTATGGCTACACCTTC
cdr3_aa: CASSESGLANYGYTF

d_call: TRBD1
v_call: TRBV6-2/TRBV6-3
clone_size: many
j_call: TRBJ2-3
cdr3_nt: TGTGCCAGCAGCCGGACAGGGATCAGGACAGATACGCAGTATTTT
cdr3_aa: CASSRTGIRTDTQYF

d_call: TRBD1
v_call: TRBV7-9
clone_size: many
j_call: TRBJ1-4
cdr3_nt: TGTGCCAGCAGCTTAAGGGGGCGCGATGAAAAACTGTTTTTT
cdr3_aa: CASSLRGRDEKLFF

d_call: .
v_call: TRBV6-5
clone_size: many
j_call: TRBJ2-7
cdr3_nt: TGTGCCAGCAGTTACTCCAGAGCAAGGGGTCCCTACGAGCAGTACTTC
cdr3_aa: CASSYSRARGPYEQYF

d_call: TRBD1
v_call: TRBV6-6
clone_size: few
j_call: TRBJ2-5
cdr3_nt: TGTGCCAGCAGTTACGGGACAGGGGCGGGAGAGACCCAGTACTTC
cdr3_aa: CASSYGTGAGETQYF

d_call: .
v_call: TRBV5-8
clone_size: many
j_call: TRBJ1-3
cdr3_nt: TGTGCCAGCAGCGCTACTCGCTCTGGAAACACCATATATTTT
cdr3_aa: CASSATRSGNTIYF

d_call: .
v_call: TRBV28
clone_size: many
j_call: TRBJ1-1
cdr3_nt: TGTGCCAGCAGTTTTCGTTTGAACACTGAAGCTTTCTTT
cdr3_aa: CASSFRLNTEAFF

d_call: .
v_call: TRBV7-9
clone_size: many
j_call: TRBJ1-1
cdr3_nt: TGTGCCAGCAGCTCCAAACAAATGAACACTGAAGCTTTCTTT
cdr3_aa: CASSSKQMNTEAFF

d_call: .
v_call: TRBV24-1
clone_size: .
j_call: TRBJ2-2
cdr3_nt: TGTGCCACCAGTGAACAGGGGAACACCGGGGAGCTGTTTTTT
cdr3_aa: CATSEQGNTGELFF

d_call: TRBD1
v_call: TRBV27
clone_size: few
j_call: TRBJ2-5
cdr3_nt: TGTGCCAGCAGGGCCCTGAGGGGGCCGTACCAAGAGACCCAGTACTTC
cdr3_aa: CASRALRGPYQETQYF

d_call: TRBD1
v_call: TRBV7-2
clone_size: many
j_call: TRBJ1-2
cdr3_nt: TGTGCCAGCAGCTTAGATCGCATTTGGACAGGGGGCGCGAGGGGCTACACCTTC
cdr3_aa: CASSLDRIWTGGARGYTF

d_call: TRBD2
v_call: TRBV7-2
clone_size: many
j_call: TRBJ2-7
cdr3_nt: TGTGCCAGCAGTATTGGCGGGGGGAGCTCCTACGAGCAGTACTTC
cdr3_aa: CASSIGGGSSYEQYF

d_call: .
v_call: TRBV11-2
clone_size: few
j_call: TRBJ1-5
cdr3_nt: TGTGCCAGCAGCTTAAGGGTGGGCAGGGAGGGCAATCAGCCCCAGCATTTT
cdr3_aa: CASSLRVGREGNQPQHF

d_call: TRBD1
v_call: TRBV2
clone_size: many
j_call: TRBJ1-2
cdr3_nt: TGTGCCAGCAGTGGGGACAGGGGTAACTATGGCTACACCTTC
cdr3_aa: CASSGDRGNYGYTF

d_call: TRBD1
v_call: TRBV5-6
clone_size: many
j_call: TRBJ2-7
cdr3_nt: TGTGCCAGCAGCTTGTGGGGGACAGGGGGCATCTACGAGCAGTACTTC
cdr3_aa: CASSLWGTGGIYEQYF

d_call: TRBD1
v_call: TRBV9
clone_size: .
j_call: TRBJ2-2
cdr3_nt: TGTGCCAGCAGCGTTATGGGACAGGGGGCCGCCGGGGAGCTGTTTTTT
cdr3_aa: CASSVMGQGAAGELFF

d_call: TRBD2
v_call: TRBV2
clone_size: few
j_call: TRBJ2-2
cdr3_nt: TGTGCCAGCAGGGGGGGGTGGGCTAGCGGGGGATCGAACACCGGGGAGCTGTTTTTT
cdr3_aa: CASRGGWASGGSNTGELFF

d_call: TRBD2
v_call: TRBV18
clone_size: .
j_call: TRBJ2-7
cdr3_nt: TGTGCCAGCTCACCAGGGCTAGCGGCCTCCTACGAGCAGTACTTC
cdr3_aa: CASSPGLAASYEQYF

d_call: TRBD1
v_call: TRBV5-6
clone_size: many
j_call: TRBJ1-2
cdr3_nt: TGTGCCAGCAGCTTGGTGGGACAGCACTATGGCTACACCTTC
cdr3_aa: CASSLVGQHYGYTF

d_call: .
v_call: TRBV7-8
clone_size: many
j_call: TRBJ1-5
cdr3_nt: TGTGCCAGCAGCTTCCCCGGGGGGGCAGAACAGCCCCAGCATTTT
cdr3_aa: CASSFPGGAEQPQHF

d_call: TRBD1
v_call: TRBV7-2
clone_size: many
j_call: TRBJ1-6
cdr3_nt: TGTGCCAGCAGGGACCGACAGGGGAGCTCCTATAATTCACCCCTCCACTTT
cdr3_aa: CASRDRQGSSYNSPLHF

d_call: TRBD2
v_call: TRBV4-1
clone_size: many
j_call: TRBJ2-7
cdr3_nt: TGCGCCAGCAGCCATGTGGGACTAGCTCGGTACGAGCAGTACTTC
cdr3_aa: CASSHVGLARYEQYF

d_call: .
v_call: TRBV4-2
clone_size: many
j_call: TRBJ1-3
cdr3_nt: TGTGCCAGCAGCCAATCCGGAGGGCAGGGCACTGGAAACACCATATATTTT
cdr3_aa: CASSQSGGQGTGNTIYF

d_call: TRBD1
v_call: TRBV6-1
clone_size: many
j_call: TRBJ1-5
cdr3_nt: TGTGCCAGCACCCAGGGGGCGATTAATCAGCCCCAGCATTTT
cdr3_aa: CASTQGAINQPQHF

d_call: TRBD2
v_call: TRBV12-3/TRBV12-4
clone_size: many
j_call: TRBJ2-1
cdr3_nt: TGTGCCAGCGAGGGGGCTAGCGGGGGCCTTCAAAAGGGCAATGAGCAGTTCTTC
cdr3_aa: CASEGASGGLQKGNEQFF

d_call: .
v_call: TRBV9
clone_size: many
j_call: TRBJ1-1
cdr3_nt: TGTGCCAGCAGCGAGTCGGGTCATGAAGCTTTCTTT
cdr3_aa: CASSESGHEAFF

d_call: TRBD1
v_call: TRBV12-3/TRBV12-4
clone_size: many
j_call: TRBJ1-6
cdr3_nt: TGTGCCAGCAGTAGAGAACAGGGGGCATCCTATAATTCACCCCTCCACTTT
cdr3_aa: CASSREQGASYNSPLHF

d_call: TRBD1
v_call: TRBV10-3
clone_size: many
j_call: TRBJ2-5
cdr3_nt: TGTGCCATCAGTGCCAGACAGGGGCAAGAGACCCAGTACTTC
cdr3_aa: CAISARQGQETQYF

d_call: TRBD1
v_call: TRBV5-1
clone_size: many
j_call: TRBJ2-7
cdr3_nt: TGCGCCAGCAGCCTAAGACAGGGTACCTACGAGCAGTACTTC
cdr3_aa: CASSLRQGTYEQYF

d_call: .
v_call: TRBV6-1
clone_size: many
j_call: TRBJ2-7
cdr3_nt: TGTGCCAGCAGGGTGACAGTAGCCTACGAGCAGTACTTC
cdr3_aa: CASRVTVAYEQYF

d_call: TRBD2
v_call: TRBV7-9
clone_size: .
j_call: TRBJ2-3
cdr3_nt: TGTGCCAGCAGCTTCCGGGGGGGACGGGCCGCACGTACGCAGTATTTT
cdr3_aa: CASSFRGGRAARTQYF

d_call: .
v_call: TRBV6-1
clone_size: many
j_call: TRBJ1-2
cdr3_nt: TGTGCCAGCATCGCAGGGCGGCACTATGGCTACACCTTC
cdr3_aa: CASIAGRHYGYTF

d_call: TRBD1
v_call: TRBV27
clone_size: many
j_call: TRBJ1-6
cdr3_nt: TGTGCCAGCCCGTTCGGACAGGGGAACGGCTATAATTCACCCCTCCACTTT
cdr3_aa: CASPFGQGNGYNSPLHF

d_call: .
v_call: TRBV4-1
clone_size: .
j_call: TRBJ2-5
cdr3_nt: TGCGCCAGCAGCCCTCCAGGCGGCGGGCAGGAGACCCAGTACTTC
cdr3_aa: CASSPPGGGQETQYF

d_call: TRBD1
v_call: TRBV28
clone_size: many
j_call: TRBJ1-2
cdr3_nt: TGTGCCAGCACCACAGGGGGGGGGTTTGGCTACACCTTC
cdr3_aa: CASTTGGGFGYTF

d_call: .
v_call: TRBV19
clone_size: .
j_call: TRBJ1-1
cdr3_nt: TGTGCCAGTAGTTTGGGACTGCCTAATGGGAACACTGAAGCTTTCTTT
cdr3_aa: CASSLGLPNGNTEAFF

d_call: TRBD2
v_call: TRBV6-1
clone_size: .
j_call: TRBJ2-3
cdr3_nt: TGTGCCATCAACTATCATGGGGGGGGCACAGATACGCAGTATTTT
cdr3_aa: CAINYHGGGTDTQYF

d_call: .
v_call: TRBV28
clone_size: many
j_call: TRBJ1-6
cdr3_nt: TGTGCCAGCAGTTCCGAGGTGAATTCACCCCTCCACTTT
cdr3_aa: CASSSEVNSPLHF

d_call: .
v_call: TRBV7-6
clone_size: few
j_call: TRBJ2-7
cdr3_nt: TGTGCCAGCAGTCCTAATTCGAGATCCACCTACGAGCAGTACTTC
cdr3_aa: CASSPNSRSTYEQYF

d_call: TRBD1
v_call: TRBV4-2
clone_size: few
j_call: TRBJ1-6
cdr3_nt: TGTGCCAGCAGCCAAGATAACACAGGGGGAAATTCACCCCTCCACTTT
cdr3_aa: CASSQDNTGGNSPLHF

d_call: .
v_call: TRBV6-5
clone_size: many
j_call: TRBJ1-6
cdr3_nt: TGTGCCAGCAGTACAGGAGCTTCACCCCTCCACTTT
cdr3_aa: CASSTGASPLHF

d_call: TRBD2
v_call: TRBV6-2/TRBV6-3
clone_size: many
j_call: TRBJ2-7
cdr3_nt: TGTGCCAGCAGTTACGGCGGGGGGCGCCGCGAGCAGTACTTC
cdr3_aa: CASSYGGGRREQYF

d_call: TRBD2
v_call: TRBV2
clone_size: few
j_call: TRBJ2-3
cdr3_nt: TGTGCCAGCAGCCAGGACTTAAGCGGGGGGCCAGATACGCAGTATTTT
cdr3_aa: CASSQDLSGGPDTQYF